The sequence of this TCR beta chain was determined in a study of CD8+ T cells in alopecia areata (dated by TCRdb to between 2018 and 2020). In the study overall: To study T cell clonal expansion in alopecia areata, the researchers applied high-throughput TCRbeta sequencing to both the C3H/HeJ mouse model and human patients. In humans, TCRbeta sequencing was performed on scalp tissue and on sorted CD4+ and CD8+ peripheral blood T cells from healthy controls and from patients with patchy or totalis/universalis alopecia areata. Clonality in the scalp was compared among normal scalp (n=4), patchy alopecia areata scalp (n=8), and alopecia totalis/universalis scalp (n=8). The RNA source kit depended on sample type: the PAXgene miRNA kit for fixed scalp, the miRNeasy kit for PBMCs, and the RNeasy kit for mouse skin. Amplification of TCRbeta CDR3 regions was done by immunoSEQ multiplex PCR using 35 Vbeta forward primers and 13 Jbeta reverse primers.

The germline V gene gives CDR1 as SNHLY and CDR2 as FYNNEI. Spanning cysteine to phenylalanine, the CDR3 consists of 16 amino acids. Just the 48-base CDR3 DNA is kept, in frame starting at base 1. The germline V end is reduced by 6 bases and the J end by 1 base; junction bases left unmatched: 6. Libraries were constructed by the immunoSEQ multiplex PCR assay. RNA was extracted from all samples and reverse transcribed into cDNA, which served as template for TCR sequencing. SuperScript III was used to make first-strand cDNA, primed with a 2:1 mix of oligo-dT and random hexamers. Amplification bias was assessed with a synthetic immune receptor repertoire, and residual bias was removed computationally. In the authors' own workflow: After raw reads were preprocessed to remove errors, the CDR3 was defined following IMGT conventions as running from the conserved cysteine to phenylalanine. Clonality was computed as 1 minus the Shannon entropy, with the entropy normalized by log2 of the number of productive unique TCRs. Whether scalp clones were CD4 or CD8 was inferred by matching scalp TCRbeta sequences against CD4 and CD8 repertoires sorted from blood. TCRdb provides this immuneACCESS table in a form limited to in-frame rearrangements. Some clones are lacking; in checked studies, under half of them reflect an unresolved V gene, and why the rest are absent is not known. The V and J calls and clone size were taken over from that table, and D and trimming were inferred from the DNA. Within this sample are some 150,000 clones, with less than 65% of them counted one time only. The ten most abundant clones make up 35% to 40% of the sample.

To note about this clone: The antigen it recognizes is unknown. One base away there is no much larger clone; base qualities are not given.

PBMCs were isolated by density centrifugation and stained for CD3, CD4 and CD8, and CD4+ and CD8+ T cells were sorted on a FACSAria. Scalp biopsies and blood samples were provided by unaffected controls. The full study reports these points: Shared TCR sequences between patients were less evident than in mice, which may be partly attributable to HLA diversity in the patient population. Higher clonality and more expanded CD8+ clones were observed in lesional scalp than in normal scalp, particularly in alopecia totalis/universalis, a finding suggestive of antigenic drive. Scalp TCR repertoire analysis is complicated because resident alphabeta T cells in normal human skin are also sequenced, whereas mouse skin is dominated by gammadelta T cells.

The chain employs TRBV2 and TRBJ2-5, with 12 bases aligning to TRBD2. Input material: CD8+ T cells sorted from blood. The receptor was derived from a human donor in good health. The CDR3 in this case is CASSAGLAGPQETQYF. The nucleotides are TGTGCCAGCAGCGCTGGACTAGCGGGGCCCCAAGAGACCCAGTACTTC.